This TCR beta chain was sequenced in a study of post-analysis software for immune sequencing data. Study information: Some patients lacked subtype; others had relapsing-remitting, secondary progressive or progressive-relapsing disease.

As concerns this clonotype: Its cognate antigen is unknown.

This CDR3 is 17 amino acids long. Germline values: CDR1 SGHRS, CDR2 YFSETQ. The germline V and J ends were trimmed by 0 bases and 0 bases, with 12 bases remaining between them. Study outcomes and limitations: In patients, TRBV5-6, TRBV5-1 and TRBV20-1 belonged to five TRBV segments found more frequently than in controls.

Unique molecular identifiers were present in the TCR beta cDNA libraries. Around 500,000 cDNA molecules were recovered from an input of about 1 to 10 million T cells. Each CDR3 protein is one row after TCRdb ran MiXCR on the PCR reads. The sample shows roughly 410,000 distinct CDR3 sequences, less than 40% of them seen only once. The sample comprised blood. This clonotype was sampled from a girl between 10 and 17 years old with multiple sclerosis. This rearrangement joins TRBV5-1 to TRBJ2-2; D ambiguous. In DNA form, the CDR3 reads TGCGCCAGCAGCTTGGGGCCGCAGATCGCGAACACCGGGGAGCTGTTTTTT. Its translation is CASSLGPQIANTGELFF.